The next 24 T cell receptor beta chains were all read from a single sample in a study of blood T cell repertoires in COVID-19. Libraries were prepared by immunoSEQ multiplex PCR; TCRdb keeps only in-frame clonotypes and omits some of them. The table has under 350,000 clones, 86% seen once; the top ten hold roughly 2.6%. Specimen: PBMCs or T cells enriched from blood (not recorded which). Every receptor here comes from a woman between 18 and 29 years old who had recovered from COVID-19.

This clone appeared a few times. The chain recombines TRBV14 with TRBJ2-1; the D is unclear. This CDR3 spans 17 amino acids. The V and J ends lost 0 bases and 0 bases respectively, with 12 bases between them. CDR1 SGHDN and CDR2 FVKESK come from the germline V gene. The CDR3 DNA is TGTGCCAGCAGCCAAGATTACCCTACGAGCTCCTACAATGAGCAGTTCTTC. This gives the protein CASSQDYPTSSYNEQFF.

V is TRBV27 and J is TRBJ2-7, with a possible D match to TRBD2 (5 bases). V was pared by 5 bases and J by 0 bases, with 11 bases between. CDR1 is MNHEY, CDR2 SMNVEV, per germline (reference sequence). The CDR3 loop spans 14 amino acids. The CDR3 protein is CASSRLGSSYEQYF. As DNA, the CDR3 is TGTGCCAGCAGTCGACTGGGGAGCTCCTACGAGCAGTACTTC.

The rearrangement uses TRBV29-1 and TRBJ2-1, with 7 bases identical to TRBD2. Germline V gives CDR1 SQVTM, CDR2 ANQGSEA. The ends lost 0 bases at V and 6 bases at J; junction bases unmatched: 5. This CDR3 has 14 amino acids. The CDR3 nucleotides are TGCAGCGTTGAAGAGCGGGGGAAACCCAATGAGCAGTTCTTC. It is translated as CSVEERGKPNEQFF.

There are a few counts of this clone. Likely a read error: the CDR3 ends without its conserved phenylalanine or tryptophan. The chain combines TRBV5-1 with TRBJ1-1; D is uncertain. The germline CDR1 and CDR2 sequences are SGHRS and YFSETQ. The CDR3 has 13 amino acids. Trimming shortened V by 2 bases and J by 3 bases, and 8 bases separated the two germline ends. This CDR3 is CASSLADHTEAFL. The CDR3 nucleotides are TGCGCCAGCAGCTTAGCGGATCACACTGAAGCTTTCCTT.

The chain combines TRBV7-9 with TRBJ2-5; no clear D gene. V lost 3 bases, J lost 2 bases, and 7 bases lay in between. The V gene's germline CDR1 is SEHNR and CDR2 FQNEAQ (reference sequence). The CDR3 runs to 13 residues. The CDR3 loop is CASSFGSQETQYF. The CDR3 DNA is TGTGCCAGCAGCTTCGGGTCGCAAGAGACCCAGTACTTC.

This clone came up a few times. V is TRBV2 and J is TRBJ2-7, with D unclear. Germline assignment: CDR1 SNHLY and CDR2 FYNNEI. The V and J ends lost 4 bases and 7 bases respectively, with 23 bases between them. This CDR3 region has 16 residues. The CDR3 nucleotides are TGTGCCAGCAGTGCCCCACAGATATCGGTCTCTCGTGAGCAGTACTTC. Translating it yields CASSAPQISVSREQYF.

This clone appeared a few times. J is TRBJ2-4 and V is TRBV4-1, with D perhaps TRBD2 (6 bases). The length of the CDR3 is 15 residues. V was trimmed by 0 bases and J by 8 bases, leaving 14 bases between them. The germline V gene encodes CDR1 MGHRA and CDR2 YSYEKL. The CDR3 protein is CASSQDGRRRDIQYF. The CDR3 nucleotides are TGCGCCAGCAGCCAAGACGGCCGGAGGAGGGACATTCAGTACTTC.

The rearrangement links TRBV7-9 to TRBJ2-5, with D maybe TRBD1 (6 bases). The CDR3 runs 15 residues. Germline-derived CDR1 and CDR2 are SEHNR and FQNEAQ (reference sequence). V shed 5 bases and J shed 4 bases, with 17 bases lying between them. DNA for the CDR3: TGTGCCAGCAGCACCTGGGACAAGATATCAGAGACCCAGTACTTC. This codes for CASSTWDKISETQYF.

The gene calls are TRBV7-3 and TRBJ2-2, with 7 positions matching TRBD1. V shed 3 bases and J 1 base; nucleotides not matched to a gene: 8. Germline CDR1 reads SGHTA; CDR2 reads FQGTGA. This CDR3 contains 17 residues. The chain's CDR3 is CASSFFSDRENTGELFF. In DNA, the CDR3 is TGTGCCAGCAGCTTTTTCTCCGACAGGGAGAACACCGGGGAGCTGTTTTTT. The variable domain in full, with the rest retrieved from reference TRBV7-3 and TRBJ2-2, is GAGVSQTPSNKVTEKGKYVELRCDPISGHTALYWYRQSLGQGPEFLIYFQGTGAADDSGLPNDRFFAVRPEGSVSTLKIQRTERGDSAVYLCASSFFSDRENTGELFFGEGSRLTVL.

As DNA, the CDR3 is TGTGCCAGCAGTTTTTTGGGACTCGCTGAAGCTTTCTTT. It codes for CASSFLGLAEAFF. The V call is TRBV12-3 or TRBV12-4, the J call TRBJ1-1; possible D gene TRBD1, 5 bases. CDR3 length equals 13 residues. V shed 3 bases and J shed 6 bases, with 11 bases lying between them.

The rearrangement uses TRBV28 and TRBJ2-6; 7 nucleotides agree with TRBD2. The germline gives CDR1 MDHEN, CDR2 SYDVKM. J was trimmed by 0 bases and V by 8 bases; bases with no gene match: 7. The CDR3 consists of 16 residues. CDR3 nucleotide sequence: TGTGCCAGCCGGGGGGTAGCGGTCTCTGGGGCCAACGTCCTGACTTTC. It encodes CASRGVAVSGANVLTF.

This chain joins TRBV15 and TRBJ2-2; TRBD2 matches 8 bases. CDR3 size: 15 residues. CDR1 is LNHNV and CDR2 is YYDKDF in the germline V gene (reference sequence). The ends lost 5 bases at V and 3 bases at J; junction bases unmatched: 5. Here the CDR3 DNA reads TGTGCCACCAGCCCGGGGGGGGGTCACACCGGGGAGCTGTTTTTT. Translated: CATSPGGGHTGELFF.

V is TRBV11-2 and J is TRBJ1-1, with 9 bases lining up with TRBD1. The junction had 7 bases not matched to a gene; V was cut back by 6 bases and J by 2 bases. The CDR3 is 15 amino acids. Looked up from germline, CDR1 is SGHAT and CDR2 is FQNNGV. CDR3 in amino acids: CASSQTGGSNTEAFF. CDR3 sequence (DNA): TGTGCCAGCAGTCAGACAGGGGGTAGTAACACTGAAGCTTTCTTT. Full variable domain (remainder filled in from reference TRBV11-2 and TRBJ1-1): EAGVAQSPRYKIIEKRQSVAFWCNPISGHATLYWYQQILGQGPKLLIQFQNNGVVDDSQLPKDRFSAERLKGVDSTLKIQPAKLEDSAVYLCASSQTGGSNTEAFFGQGTRLTVV.

The V call is TRBV2, the J call TRBJ2-3; 13 bases are a match to TRBD2. Germline V CDR1 and CDR2: SNHLY, FYNNEI. The CDR3 loop spans 13 amino acids. Trimming at V came to 4 bases and at J to 10 bases, leaving 2 bases not matched to a gene. CDR3 residues: CASSAGLAGAQYF. CDR3 nucleotides: TGTGCCAGCAGTGCCGGACTAGCGGGAGCGCAGTATTTT.

The rearrangement joins TRBV6-4 to TRBJ2-2, with D hard to call. The CDR3 sequence is 13 residues long. Trimming left V 2 bases short and J 9 bases short, with 10 bases between. Looked up from germline, CDR1 is MRHNA and CDR2 is SNTAGT. Here the CDR3 DNA reads TGTGCCAGCAGTGACCCTTACTCCCGGGAGCTGTTTTTT. Its protein is CASSDPYSRELFF.

This rearrangement joins TRBV19 to TRBJ1-5, with 8 bases aligning to TRBD1. With V trimmed by 4 bases and J by 6 bases, 5 bases remained unmatched. CDR3 length: 14 residues. Looked up from germline, CDR1 is LNHDA and CDR2 is SQIVND (reference sequence). CDR3 nucleotide sequence: TGTGCCAGTAGTAATGACAGGGGACGTCAGCCCCAGCATTTT. Amino acids: CASSNDRGRQPQHF.

This clone came up a few times. The chain is built from TRBV19 and TRBJ1-6, with D unclear. Germline V gives CDR1 LNHDA, CDR2 SQIVND (reference sequence). V was shortened by 1 base and J by 7 bases, with 11 bases between the two germline ends. The CDR3 is 15 amino acids. CDR3 region: CASSIGPGANSPLHF. DNA of the CDR3: TGTGCCAGTAGTATAGGGCCGGGAGCGAATTCACCCCTCCACTTT.

The chain employs TRBV3-1 (or the pseudogene TRBV3-2) and TRBJ1-6; perhaps TRBD1 as D (5 bases). The germline gives CDR1 LGHDT, CDR2 YNNKEL (reference sequence). With 1 base removed from V and 10 bases from J, the gap between germline ends came to 17 bases. The CDR3 contains 16 residues. The CDR3 is CASSQVGGGEGSPLHF. As DNA, the CDR3 is TGTGCCAGCAGCCAAGTGGGGGGAGGTGAGGGGTCACCCCTCCACTTT.

The chain links TRBV10-3 to TRBJ1-2, with TRBD1 identical over 9 bases. CDR3 length: 16 residues. The V gene's germline CDR1 is ENHRY and CDR2 SYGVKD. V shed 5 bases and J 4 bases; nucleotides not matched to a gene: 11. This CDR3 is CAISQTTGGVTYGYTF. The CDR3 region has the DNA TGTGCCATCAGTCAAACAACAGGGGGCGTTACCTATGGCTACACCTTC.

V usage is TRBV7-2 and J usage is TRBJ2-7; TRBD2 agrees at 11 bases. Per the germline V gene, CDR1 is SGHTA and CDR2 is FQGNSA. V dropped 4 bases and J dropped 0; count of bases not matched to a gene: 11. The CDR3 loop spans 18 amino acids. The CDR3 loop reads CASSYQRGLAERSYEQYF. As DNA, the CDR3 is TGTGCCAGCAGCTATCAAAGGGGACTAGCGGAGCGCTCCTACGAGCAGTACTTC. Based on the CDR3 plus reference TRBV7-2 and TRBJ2-7, the full variable domain is GAGVSQSPSNKVTEKGKDVELRCDPISGHTALYWYRQSLGQGLEFLIYFQGNSAPDKSGLPSDRFSAERTGGSVSTLTIQRTQQEDSAVYLCASSYQRGLAERSYEQYFGPGTRLTVT.

The CDR3 DNA follows: TGTGCCAGCAGCGTCTGGACAGGGGGCGACCAACAAGAGACCCAGTACTTC. Translating it yields CASSVWTGGDQQETQYF. The chain carries TRBV11-3 and TRBJ2-5, with 11 positions matching TRBD1. Germline V gives CDR1 SGHNT, CDR2 YENEEA. This CDR3 has 17 residues. J lost 2 bases, V lost 5 bases, and 10 bases had no gene match.

The V call is TRBV5-1, the J call TRBJ1-4, with 9 bases that match TRBD1. This CDR3 is built from 17 residues. CDR1 is SGHRS, CDR2 YFSETQ, per germline. V lost 0 bases, J lost 8 bases, and 11 bases stayed unmatched. The CDR3 spells CASSLGVSGGQGEKLFF. The CDR3 coding sequence is TGCGCCAGCAGCTTGGGAGTATCGGGGGGACAGGGCGAAAAACTGTTTTTT.

The chain combines TRBV11-3 with TRBJ2-5, with 10 bases fitting TRBD2. J was trimmed by 4 bases and V by 1 base; bases with no gene match: 6. Germline CDR1 reads SGHNT; CDR2 reads YENEEA. The length of the CDR3 is 16 residues. For the CDR3, the DNA is TGTGCCAGCAGCTTAGGAGTAGCGGGGGGTTTAGAGACCCAGTACTTC. Protein: CASSLGVAGGLETQYF.

The rearrangement joins TRBV11-2 to TRBJ2-7; TRBD2 is a possible D gene (6 bases). CDR1 is SGHAT and CDR2 is FQNNGV in the germline V gene. The V gene lost 0 bases and the J gene lost 2 bases, with 11 bases spanning the gap. The CDR3 covers 15 residues. The CDR3 is CASSLEISGAYEQYF. DNA of the CDR3: TGTGCCAGCAGCTTAGAAATTAGCGGAGCCTACGAGCAGTACTTC.